This TCR beta chain was sequenced in a study of T cell changes during pregnancy in multiple sclerosis. The data were produced by immunoSEQ multiplex PCR, yet TCRdb's version contains in-frame clones alone and is incomplete. The sample holds 13,000 or so clones, roughly 86% seen once. This receptor was taken from a female donor with multiple sclerosis, enrolled in a pregnancy study. The material was CD8+ T cells from peripheral blood mononuclear cells, obtained in the first trimester of pregnancy.

CDR3 nucleotides: TGTGCCTGGAGCGCGGGACAGGGGAATCAGCCCCAGCATTTT. Its protein product is CAWSAGQGNQPQHF. This chain links TRBV30 with TRBJ1-5; TRBD1 aligns across 10 bases. The length of the CDR3 is 14 residues. Germline V gene sequence: CDR1 GTSNPN, CDR2 SVGIG (reference sequence). The junction had 3 bases not matched to a gene; V was cut back by 3 bases and J by 4 bases.